The 12 T cell receptor beta chains reported below all come from one sample, sequenced in a study of CD8 T cells in ankylosing spondylitis. Study-wide results and limits: Characteristic, it appeared, of ankylosing spondylitis blood was a TCR beta motif of seven or eight highly homologous variants.

Their target antigens are unknown. MiXCR, applied by TCRdb to the 5' RACE reads, yields one record per CDR3 protein. The sample has tens of thousands of distinct CDR3 sequences, roughly 8.5% seen once; the top ten hold around 30%. Sequenced material: blood, either unsorted or a sorted T cell fraction (not recorded which). These receptors all come from a male donor with ankylosing spondylitis.

This clonotype was detected a few times. J is TRBJ1-4 and V is TRBV20-1; tentatively, D is TRBD1 (6 bases). Deletions cut 2 bases from V and 2 bases from J, with 12 bases between. Germline V gene data show CDR1 as DFQATT and CDR2 as SNEGSKA (reference sequence). This CDR3 contains 15 residues. This chain's CDR3 is CSARNRVSTNEKLFF. In nucleotides, the CDR3 is TGCAGTGCTAGAAACAGGGTTTCGACTAATGAAAAACTGTTTTTT.

This clonotype was seen more than once but under ten times. In nucleotides, the CDR3 is TGTGCCAGCAGCTTTCCCTCCGGGACAGGATCCTACAATGAGCAGTTCTTC. It is translated as CASSFPSGTGSYNEQFF. V is TRBV7-9 and J is TRBJ2-1; 8 bases are shared with TRBD1. Unmatched junction bases numbered 8, after V lost 3 bases and J lost 1 base. The CDR3 runs 17 residues. CDR1 and CDR2 (germline): SEHNR, FQNEAQ (reference sequence).

This rearrangement joins TRBV27 to TRBJ1-1; 9 bases fit TRBD1. Trimming cost V 5 bases and J 6 bases; bases outside gene matches: 10. The germline V gene encodes CDR1 MNHEY and CDR2 SMNVEV (reference sequence). The CDR3 is 15 residues long. The CDR3 sequence: CASSISTGGLAEAFF. In nucleotides, the CDR3 is TGTGCCAGCAGTATTTCGACAGGGGGATTAGCTGAAGCTTTCTTT.

There are many counts of this clonotype. This chain joins TRBV7-7 and TRBJ2-3; maybe TRBD1 (6 bases). V lost 4 bases to trimming and J lost 0 bases, with 8 bases between them. This CDR3 contains 14 residues. The germline CDR1 and CDR2 sequences are SSHAT and FNYEAQ (reference sequence). The CDR3 DNA is TGTGCCAGCAGCTCCACAGGGAGCACAGATACGCAGTATTTT. It codes for CASSSTGSTDTQYF. Full variable domain (rest looked up from reference TRBV7-7 and TRBJ2-3): GAGVSQSPRYKVTKRGQDVTLRCDPISSHATLYWYQQALGQGPEFLTYFNYEAQPDKSGLPSDRFSAERPEGSISTLTIQRTEQRDSAMYRCASSSTGSTDTQYFGPGTRLTVL.

The CDR3 sequence is CASSTNPGLRNEAFF. DNA of the CDR3: TGTGCCAGCAGCACAAATCCGGGACTCCGGAATGAAGCTTTCTTT. The V call is TRBV9, the J call TRBJ1-1, with D perhaps TRBD1 (5 bases). The CDR3 contains 15 residues. Germline lookup yields CDR1 SGDLS and CDR2 YYNGEE. The germline V and J ends were trimmed by 4 bases and 7 bases, with 20 bases remaining between them.

This clonotype was counted a few times. The chain uses TRBV6-5 and TRBJ1-1, with no clear D. Per germline, CDR1 MNHEY and CDR2 SVGAGI. V was trimmed by 6 bases and J by 7 bases, leaving 12 bases between them. This CDR3 has 12 residues. CDR3 DNA sequence: TGTGCCAGCAGGGGAACGTCGATTGAAGCTTTCTTT. It is translated as CASRGTSIEAFF.

J is TRBJ1-1 and V is TRBV7-9; 8 bases align to TRBD1. The germline CDR1 and CDR2 sequences are SEHNR and FQNEAQ (reference sequence). CDR3 length: 16 amino acids. The junction had 8 bases not matched to a gene; V was cut back by 5 bases and J by 0 bases. This chain's CDR3 is CASSHPQGAMNTEAFF. CDR3 nucleotides: TGTGCCAGCAGCCACCCGCAGGGGGCGATGAACACTGAAGCTTTCTTT.

The chain has TRBV6-1 and TRBJ2-3, with 8 bases lining up with TRBD2. V gave up 6 bases and J gave up 5 bases; unmatched junction bases: 7. The germline CDR1 and CDR2 sequences are MNHNS and SASEGT. This CDR3 comprises 14 residues. This CDR3 reads CASSDSGSGDTQYF. The CDR3 DNA sequence: TGTGCCAGCAGCGACAGCGGGAGTGGAGATACGCAGTATTTT.

This clonotype was seen ten or more times. This rearrangement joins TRBV5-1 to TRBJ2-1, with 9 bases lining up with TRBD2. V lost 3 bases, J lost 6 bases, and 7 bases stayed unmatched. Germline V gene lookup returns CDR1 SGHRS and CDR2 YFSETQ. The CDR3 runs to 15 residues. The CDR3 sequence: CASSYVAGESNEQFF. The CDR3, as DNA: TGCGCCAGCAGCTATGTAGCGGGAGAAAGCAATGAGCAGTTCTTC.

J is TRBJ2-7 and V is TRBV11-2; 10 nucleotides match TRBD2. This CDR3 has 15 residues. The germline V gene has CDR1 SGHAT and CDR2 FQNNGV. V lost 8 bases, J lost 7 bases, and 14 bases stayed unmatched. The CDR3 sequence is CASSKGSGRAQEQYF. Written as DNA, the CDR3 is TGTGCCAGCTCGAAGGGCAGCGGGAGGGCCCAAGAGCAGTACTTC. The full variable domain, its missing parts supplied by reference TRBV11-2 and TRBJ2-7, is EAGVAQSPRYKIIEKRQSVAFWCNPISGHATLYWYQQILGQGPKLLIQFQNNGVVDDSQLPKDRFSAERLKGVDSTLKIQPAKLEDSAVYLCASSKGSGRAQEQYFGPGTRLTVT.

There are many counts of this clonotype. This chain joins TRBV29-1 and TRBJ2-1, with 12 bases lining up with TRBD2. The germline CDR1 and CDR2 sequences are SQVTM and ANQGSEA. V lost 4 bases and J lost 2; bases outside the gene matches: 9. CDR3 length equals 17 residues. The CDR3 nucleotides are TGCAGCGTTGGGAGTGCCACTAGCGGGAGGCCCTACAATGAGCAGTTCTTC. It specifies CSVGSATSGRPYNEQFF.

Many counts were recorded for this clonotype. The chain has TRBV27 and TRBJ1-1; the D gene is possibly TRBD1 (6 bases). V was shortened by 5 bases and J by 5 bases, with 15 bases between the two germline ends. Per the germline V gene, CDR1 is MNHEY and CDR2 is SMNVEV (reference sequence). The CDR3 totals 14 residues. In nucleotides, the CDR3 is TGTGCCAGCAGTGTGGGACACCTGGGGACTGAAGCTTTCTTT. Translation gives CASSVGHLGTEAFF.